This TCR beta chain was obtained from a study of blood T cell repertoires in COVID-19. Whole-study context: T cells, B-cell-depleted T cells, or PBMCs supplied cDNA or gDNA.

In the authors' methods: Reference gene primers were amplified, and this amplification served to estimate nucleated cell counts. Sequencing was performed with immunoSEQ multiplex PCR; in TCRdb, only in-frame clones are kept and a portion is missing. That table supplies the V and J calls and clone size; D and trimming were determined from the DNA. The sample has around 39,000 clones; more than 65% are singletons. The CDR3 covers 13 residues. The V call is TRBV21-1, the J call TRBJ1-5. TRBV21-1 is noted as a pseudogene. Sequencing used peripheral blood. The origin of this receptor is a man at least 80 years old with active or convalescent COVID-19. This chain's CDR3 is CASSKGGDQPQHF. CDR3 sequence (DNA): TGTGCCAGCAGCAAAGGGGGGGATCAGCCCCAGCATTTT.